This T cell receptor beta chain was sequenced in a study of cytotoxic CD8 clonotypes in ibrutinib-treated CLL. TCRdb's table, derived via immunoSEQ multiplex PCR, lists solely in-frame clones and lacks some. The sample consists of roughly 150,000 clones, more than 70% of them appearing once. The CDR3 length is 19 residues. V was shortened by 4 bases and J by 0 bases, with 22 bases between the two germline ends. Per germline, CDR1 LGHNA and CDR2 YSLEER. This clone was detected a few times. V usage is TRBV4-3 and J usage is TRBJ2-1; a weak D match, TRBD2 (5 bases). The sample in question was PBMCs, obtained at disease progression, from a patient treated with ibrutinib. This sequence was found in a human donor with chronic lymphocytic leukemia. The CDR3 reads CASSLGKSGVGSSYNEQFF. The CDR3 DNA follows: TGCGCCAGCAGCCTCGGAAAAAGCGGAGTTGGGAGCTCCTACAATGAGCAGTTCTTC.